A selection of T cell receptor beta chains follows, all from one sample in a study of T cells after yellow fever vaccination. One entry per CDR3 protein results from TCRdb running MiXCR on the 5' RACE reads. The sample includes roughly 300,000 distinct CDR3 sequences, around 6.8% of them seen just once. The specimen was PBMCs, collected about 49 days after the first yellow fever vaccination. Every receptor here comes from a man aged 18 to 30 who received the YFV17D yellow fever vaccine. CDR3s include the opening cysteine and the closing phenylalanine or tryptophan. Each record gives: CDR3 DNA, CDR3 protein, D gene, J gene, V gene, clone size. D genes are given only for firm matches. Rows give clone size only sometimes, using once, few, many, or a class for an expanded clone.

TGTGCCAGTAGTATGGCGACAGGGCGGGGGGAGCAGTTCTTC,CASSMATGRGEQFF,NA,TRBJ2-1,TRBV19,few
TGCAGTGCGGAAGATCCTAAGGGCTCCTATAATTCACCCCTCCACTTT,CSAEDPKGSYNSPLHF,NA,TRBJ1-6,TRBV20-1,few
TGTGCCAGCAGTCCCTGGCAGGGCACCTACGAGCAGTACTTC,CASSPWQGTYEQYF,NA,TRBJ2-7,TRBV6-1,few
TGCGCCAGCAGTCCAAGCGGGGGCCGGGGCACAGATACGCAGTATTTT,CASSPSGGRGTDTQYF,TRBD2,TRBJ2-3,TRBV4-1,NA
TGTGCCGCCTCGGGCCAGCGGGCCGGCTCCTACGAGCAGTACTTC,CAASGQRAGSYEQYF,NA,TRBJ2-7,TRBV6-2/TRBV6-3,NA
TGTGCCAGCAGCTTATTGGGGGGCTATGGCTACACCTTC,CASSLLGGYGYTF,NA,TRBJ1-2,TRBV7-3,NA
TGTGCCACCAAGTTAGGGAGTCTCGCTGAAGCTTTCTTT,CATKLGSLAEAFF,NA,TRBJ1-1,TRBV13,many
TGTGCCAGCAGCACCTGGACTAGGAACACCGGGGAGCTGTTTTTT,CASSTWTRNTGELFF,TRBD2,TRBJ2-2,TRBV7-9,few
TGTGCCAGCAGGAGACAGGGGCTTTACAATGAGCAGTTCTTC,CASRRQGLYNEQFF,TRBD1,TRBJ2-1,TRBV6-1,few
TGTGCCAGCAGACAGGACAGCCGGCCATATTCACCCCTCCACTTT,CASRQDSRPYSPLHF,NA,TRBJ1-6,TRBV6-1,NA
TGTGCCAGCAGTTTCAGGCTTAGCGGATTGAAAGATACGCAGTATTTT,CASSFRLSGLKDTQYF,NA,TRBJ2-3,TRBV12-3/TRBV12-4,NA
TGCGCCAGCAGCGTCGCCGGGACCGAAGAGACCCAGTACTTC,CASSVAGTEETQYF,NA,TRBJ2-5,TRBV5-1,many
TGTGCCAGCGGGCGGGCTAGCTCCTATAATTCACCCCTCCACTTT,CASGRASSYNSPLHF,NA,TRBJ1-6,TRBV7-8,NA
TGTGCCACCAAGGACGGCGGAGTTTCGCCCCAGCATTTT,CATKDGGVSPQHF,NA,TRBJ1-5,TRBV15,NA
TGTGCCATCAGCCTTTTCTCCGACAGGGGGTTTGGCTCTGGGGCCAACGTCCTGACTTTC,CAISLFSDRGFGSGANVLTF,TRBD1,TRBJ2-6,TRBV10-3,few
TGTGCCAGCAGCTTGATCGGGGGGGGGTCCTACAATGAGCAGTTCTTC,CASSLIGGGSYNEQFF,TRBD2,TRBJ2-1,TRBV11-2,NA
TGTGCCAGCAGCTTAACGGGACAAAACACTGAAGCTTTCTTT,CASSLTGQNTEAFF,NA,TRBJ1-1,TRBV7-9,NA
TGTGCCAGCAGCTCGGGGGGAACCGGCGCTGAAGCTTTCTTT,CASSSGGTGAEAFF,NA,TRBJ1-1,TRBV7-3,NA
TGTGCCAGTGGCTTCAGGGGAGCTACCGGGGAGCTGTTTTTT,CASGFRGATGELFF,NA,TRBJ2-2,TRBV19,few
TGCAGTGCTCATGACAGGGGAGGTAGCACAGATACGCAGTATTTT,CSAHDRGGSTDTQYF,TRBD1,TRBJ2-3,TRBV20-1,many
TGCAGTGCTATGGCAGGGGCAATGGAGCAGTTCTTC,CSAMAGAMEQFF,NA,TRBJ2-1,TRBV20-1,few
TGTGCCAGCAGCCCAACCCAGGCTTTGTCCCAGTACTTC,CASSPTQALSQYF,NA,TRBJ2-5,TRBV7-7,NA
TGTGCCAGCAGCTTGCTAGGGACAGATCTCAGGGGCACAGATACGCAGTATTTT,CASSLLGTDLRGTDTQYF,TRBD1,TRBJ2-3,TRBV5-5,many
TGCGCCAGCAGCTTGTCCGAGGCTGCCGAGCAGTACTTC,CASSLSEAAEQYF,NA,TRBJ2-7,TRBV5-1,NA
TGTGCCAGCAGCTTAGCTGGGGGATTGAACACTGAAGCTTTCTTT,CASSLAGGLNTEAFF,NA,TRBJ1-1,TRBV7-2,many
TGTGCCAGCAGCTCCTCACTAGGAGGGATTGCAGATACGCAGTATTTT,CASSSSLGGIADTQYF,NA,TRBJ2-3,TRBV7-2,many
TGTGCCAGTAGTTTCGGACTTAACTATGGCTACACCTTC,CASSFGLNYGYTF,NA,TRBJ1-2,TRBV19,many
TGTGCCAGCAGCTCGACGGGACAGGGATTTTCAACTAATGAAAAACTGTTTTTT,CASSSTGQGFSTNEKLFF,TRBD1,TRBJ1-4,TRBV11-1,NA
TGTGCCAGCAGCGATGGTAGGATAGACGAGCAGTACTTC,CASSDGRIDEQYF,NA,TRBJ2-7,TRBV9,many
TGTGCCAGCAGTATCGGGATTGGAACGGGATACACCTTC,CASSIGIGTGYTF,NA,TRBJ1-2,TRBV6-1,NA
TGCGCCAGCAGCCAAGATCATGGAGGGGCCAACGTCCTGACTTTC,CASSQDHGGANVLTF,NA,TRBJ2-6,TRBV4-3,NA
TGCGCCAGCAGCCCCGGGATGACCCAAGAGACCCAGTACTTC,CASSPGMTQETQYF,NA,TRBJ2-5,TRBV5-1,NA
TGCAGTGCTACGGCTACCCGAGGAGGGACCCAGTACTTC,CSATATRGGTQYF,NA,TRBJ2-5,TRBV20-1,few
TGTGCCACCAGTGATACCGGACAGGCAGATACGCAGTATTTT,CATSDTGQADTQYF,TRBD1,TRBJ2-3,TRBV24-1,NA
TGTGCCAGCGTAACTAGCGGAGATACGCAGTATTTT,CASVTSGDTQYF,TRBD2,TRBJ2-3,TRBV12-3/TRBV12-4,NA
TGCGCCAGCAGCCGGACCCAGTCCGGCGGCCAAGAGACCCAGTACTTC,CASSRTQSGGQETQYF,NA,TRBJ2-5,TRBV5-1,few
TGCGCCAGCAGCCCGGTGGGCGATGAGCAGTTCTTC,CASSPVGDEQFF,NA,TRBJ2-1,TRBV4-1,few
TGTGCCAGCAGCGAAACCTTTAACTATGGCTACACCTTC,CASSETFNYGYTF,NA,TRBJ1-2,TRBV28,once
TGCGCCAGCAGCCAAGATGGCAGACCGTCTACCGAGCAGTACTTC,CASSQDGRPSTEQYF,NA,TRBJ2-7,TRBV4-1,NA
TGTGCCAGTAGTTTATCCGGGACGGGGCGTAATGAGCAGTTCTTC,CASSLSGTGRNEQFF,NA,TRBJ2-1,TRBV19,NA
TGCAGTGCTAGTGATCGGGGGGCTACCGAGCAGTACTTC,CSASDRGATEQYF,NA,TRBJ2-7,TRBV20-1,NA